These 16 T cell receptor beta chains originate from one sample sequenced in a study of PD-1 blockade in classical Hodgkin lymphoma (dated by TCRdb to between 2020 and 2021). The sample's time point, from its label and the paper: cycle 4 day 1 (C4D1), after around six weeks of nivolumab. Every trial patient had relapsed after autologous stem cell transplantation, and cohorts A, B and C differed in prior brentuximab vedotin exposure. Library generation was performed with the immunoSEQ multiplex PCR assay. Not all clones reach the TCRdb copy of this immuneACCESS table, which keeps in-frame sequences only. Checked studies attribute under half of the gap to unresolved V genes and leave the rest unexplained. The sample has tens of thousands of clones on record, about three quarters of them singletons. The ten most abundant clones make up 37% of the sample. Sequencing used peripheral blood mononuclear cells (PBMCs), obtained before the fourth cycle of nivolumab. Receptor source: a human donor with classical Hodgkin lymphoma.

The chain recombines TRBV7-9 with TRBJ2-7; weak D call: TRBD1 (7 bases). The germline gives CDR1 SEHNR, CDR2 FQNEAQ (reference sequence). This CDR3 contains 15 residues. The V and J ends lost 3 bases and 3 bases respectively, with 15 bases between them. CDR3 protein: CASSFGAGGYYEQYF. In nucleotides, the CDR3 is TGTGCCAGCAGCTTCGGAGCAGGGGGGTACTACGAGCAGTACTTC.

This clone came up once. The V gene is TRBV27, the J gene TRBJ1-2; 8 bases agree with TRBD1. The CDR3 is 14 amino acids. The V segment lost 5 bases and the J segment 6 bases; nucleotides outside the gene matches: 8. Looked up from germline, CDR1 is MNHEY and CDR2 is SMNVEV (reference sequence). This CDR3 reads CASSLTGEWNGYTF. The CDR3, as DNA: TGTGCCAGCAGTCTGACAGGGGAGTGGAATGGCTACACCTTC.

The chain uses TRBV28 and TRBJ1-2; the D is unclear. Germline V lookup: CDR1 MDHEN, CDR2 SYDVKM. The CDR3 length is 11 residues. V gave up 7 bases and J gave up 7 bases, with 10 bases separating them. As DNA, the CDR3 is TGTGCCAGCACTCGAGGGTTTGGCTACACCTTC. This gives the protein CASTRGFGYTF.

V usage is TRBV29-1 and J usage is TRBJ1-1; D gene unclear. The V gene's germline CDR1 is SQVTM and CDR2 ANQGSEA. CDR3 length equals 11 residues. The V end was cut by 7 bases, the J end by 5 bases, with 11 bases between. The CDR3 loop is CSGGHGTEAFF. DNA for the CDR3: TGCAGCGGTGGGCACGGAACTGAAGCTTTCTTT. Looking up the rest from reference TRBV29-1 and TRBJ1-1 gives the full variable domain: SAVISQKPSRDICQRGTSLTIQCQVDSQVTMMFWYRQQPGQSLTLIATANQGSEATYESGFVIDKFPISRPNLTFSTLTVSNMSPEDSSIYLCSGGHGTEAFFGQGTRLTVV.

J is TRBJ1-1 and V is TRBV18; tentative D call: TRBD1 (5 bases). Germline CDR1 reads KGHSH; CDR2 reads LQKENI. V lost 3 bases and J 1 base, leaving 12 bases between the germline ends. The CDR3 is made up of 15 amino acids. CDR3 sequence: CASSPANRPNTEAFF. CDR3 bases: TGTGCCAGCTCACCGGCCAACAGGCCGAACACTGAAGCTTTCTTT.

This chain joins TRBV5-1 and TRBJ1-3; no definite D call. This CDR3 has 16 residues. Trimming took off 0 bases at V and 0 bases at J, with 10 bases between the two ends. From germline, CDR1 is SGHRS and CDR2 YFSETQ. CDR3 amino acids: CASSLAWVASGNTIYF. CDR3 bases: TGCGCCAGCAGCTTGGCCTGGGTAGCCTCTGGAAACACCATATATTTT.

The chain employs TRBV18 and TRBJ2-4, with D possibly being TRBD1 (5 bases). The V gene lost 1 base and the J gene lost 6 bases, with 13 bases spanning the gap. CDR3 length equals 15 residues. CDR1 is KGHSH, CDR2 LQKENI, per germline. CDR3 loop: CASSPLEGARNIQYF. CDR3 bases: TGTGCCAGCTCACCACTTGAAGGGGCCCGAAACATTCAGTACTTC.

This chain connects TRBV5-1 to TRBJ1-2, with 7 bases fitting TRBD1. With 4 bases clipped from V and 0 bases from J, the junction kept 12 bases outside the gene matches. Germline CDR1 and CDR2: SGHRS and YFSETQ. This CDR3 is 17 amino acids long. CDR3 sequence (DNA): TGCGCCAGCAGCAAAGGCCCGGGACAGCAGACTAACTATGGCTACACCTTC. This codes for CASSKGPGQQTNYGYTF.

The chain uses TRBV5-1 and TRBJ1-1; D gene unclear. Germline CDR1 SGHRS, CDR2 YFSETQ. The V end lost 0 bases, the J end lost 1 base, and 7 bases lay between the germline ends. This CDR3 is 14 amino acids long. The CDR3 sequence: CASSLVGGNTEAFF. For the CDR3, the DNA is TGCGCCAGCAGCTTGGTGGGAGGGAACACTGAAGCTTTCTTT.

The CDR3 loop is CASSQDLRGGNYEQYF. CDR3 in DNA: TGCGCCAGCAGCCAAGATCTGAGGGGGGGAAACTACGAGCAGTACTTC. V and J are TRBV4-1 and TRBJ2-7; the D gene is possibly TRBD2 (7 bases). CDR3 length: 16 residues. The germline V gene has CDR1 MGHRA and CDR2 YSYEKL. V was cut by 0 bases and J by 3 bases, with 15 bases left in between.

This clone appeared a few times. The chain carries TRBV18 and TRBJ2-1; 7 bases match TRBD1. V was pared by 3 bases and J by 0 bases, with 5 bases of the junction left unmatched. Germline V gene lookup returns CDR1 KGHSH and CDR2 LQKENI. The CDR3 extends over 16 amino acids. The CDR3 loop reads CASSPQGVNSYNEQFF. The DNA for the CDR3 is TGTGCCAGCTCACCCCAGGGGGTGAACTCCTACAATGAGCAGTTCTTC.

The chain uses TRBV4-3 and TRBJ2-4, with unresolved D. V lost 2 bases to trimming and J lost 7 bases, with 15 bases between them. This CDR3 region has 15 residues. CDR1 LGHNA and CDR2 YSLEER come from the germline V gene. Written as DNA, the CDR3 is TGCGCCAGCAGCCAATCGACCGCCTCCTCGAACATTCAGTACTTC. It encodes CASSQSTASSNIQYF.

V and J are TRBV6-6 and TRBJ2-7; D unclear. CDR1 and CDR2 (germline): MNHNY, SVGAGI (reference sequence). V was pared by 6 bases and J by 7 bases, with 10 bases between. CDR3 size: 11 residues. CDR3 bases: TGTGCCAGCAGCCTAGGCGCAGAGCAGTACTTC. Its translation: CASSLGAEQYF.

J is TRBJ2-3 and V is TRBV9; the D call may be TRBD1 or TRBD2 (5 bases each). Trimming removed 7 bases at V and 6 bases at J, with 18 bases between. Germline CDR1 reads SGDLS; CDR2 reads YYNGEE. The CDR3 loop spans 14 amino acids. CDR3 nucleotides: TGTGCCAGCTCCCTGGGACCGGCAAGGGATACGCAGTATTTT. The encoded protein is CASSLGPARDTQYF.

This sequence joins TRBV5-1 and TRBJ2-5, with 12 nucleotides matching TRBD2. Germline V CDR1 and CDR2: SGHRS, YFSETQ. With 0 bases clipped from V and 4 bases from J, the junction kept 4 bases outside the gene matches. The CDR3 extends over 16 amino acids. The CDR3: CASSLGLAGGRETQYF. Written as DNA, the CDR3 is TGCGCCAGCAGCTTGGGGCTAGCGGGGGGGCGAGAGACCCAGTACTTC.

This clone was picked up one time. This chain uses TRBV5-6 with TRBJ2-5; D may match TRBD1 or TRBD2 (5 bases each). CDR1 and CDR2 (germline): SGHDT, YYEEEE. Trimming shortened V by 7 bases and J by 7 bases, and 17 bases separated the two germline ends. The CDR3 totals 13 residues. CDR3 DNA: TGTGCCAGCGGGGGTTCGGTGGGGCGGACCCAGTACTTC. It is translated as CASGGSVGRTQYF. Supplemented by reference TRBV5-6 and TRBJ2-5, the full variable domain reads DAGVTQSPTHLIKTRGQQVTLRCSPKSGHDTVSWYQQALGQGPQFIFQYYEEEERQRGNFPDRFSGHQFPNYSSELNVNALLLGDSALYLCASGGSVGRTQYFGPGTRLLVL.